This T cell receptor (beta chain) is from a study of human T cells and chemical hapten exposure. V was shortened by 0 bases and J by 4 bases, with 3 bases between the two germline ends. This CDR3 is built from 13 residues. Germline V gene data show CDR1 as SGHTA and CDR2 as FQGNSA. A single record per CDR3 protein comes from TCRdb applying MiXCR to the RACE reads. The sample lists fewer than 100,000 distinct CDR3 sequences, over 7.5% occurring once. The time point was: patch test 2, 6 weeks after DPC sensitization. Described treatment: therapeutic diphenylcyclopropenone sensitization with weekly scalp DPC.

The TCR comes from a woman aged 40 to 50 with alopecia areata. Some clones in this sample may be carry-over from other donors' samples. The sequenced sample was whole blood, obtained in connection with sensitization to the hapten diphenylcyclopropenone (DPC). The chain carries TRBV7-2 and TRBJ2-2; D remains unclear. The CDR3: CASSLAPTGELFF. Written as DNA, the CDR3 is TGTGCCAGCAGCTTAGCCCCCACCGGGGAGCTGTTTTTT.